These 19 T cell receptor beta chains originate from one sample sequenced in a study of identical twins. TCRdb redid the calling of the 5' RACE reads with MiXCR, one entry per CDR3 protein. The table includes about 920,000 distinct CDR3 sequences, approximately 13% detected once. The sample was also linked to a second study, of yellow fever vaccine responses in identical twins.

Sequences were obtained from PBMCs. All receptors come from a woman younger than 35 in good health.

J is TRBJ2-5 and V is TRBV7-7; the match to TRBD2 covers 7 bases. Looked up from germline, CDR1 is SSHAT and CDR2 is FNYEAQ (reference sequence). V dropped 2 bases and J dropped 5; count of bases not matched to a gene: 8. The CDR3 covers 15 residues. CDR3 sequence: CASSLSRAGVETQYF. In DNA, the CDR3 is TGTGCCAGCAGCTTATCCAGGGCGGGAGTGGAGACCCAGTACTTC.

This chain uses TRBV29-1 with TRBJ2-3; TRBD1 aligns across 8 bases. With 6 bases clipped from V and 2 bases from J, the junction kept 10 bases outside the gene matches. Germline-derived CDR1 and CDR2 are SQVTM and ANQGSEA. This CDR3 spans 15 amino acids. The CDR3 region is CSVPTTGATTDTQYF. CDR3 sequence (DNA): TGCAGCGTACCGACGACAGGGGCCACCACAGATACGCAGTATTTT.

This chain links TRBV19 with TRBJ2-5; D ambiguous. The CDR3 runs to 15 residues. In germline, CDR1 is LNHDA, CDR2 SQIVND (reference sequence). With 1 base removed from V and 1 base from J, the gap between germline ends came to 10 bases. CDR3 nucleotides: TGTGCCAGTAGTATAGGGTCGGGCTTCCAAGAGACCCAGTACTTC. This codes for CASSIGSGFQETQYF.

The gene calls are TRBV20-1 and TRBJ1-5; no definite D call. V gave up 3 bases and J gave up 8 bases, with 11 bases separating them. The CDR3 loop spans 12 amino acids. Germline V lookup: CDR1 DFQATT, CDR2 SNEGSKA (reference sequence). The CDR3 DNA reads TGCAGTGCTAGTGGATCGAGTAAGCCCCAGCATTTT. Translating gives CSASGSSKPQHF.

V usage is TRBV10-2 and J usage is TRBJ2-5, with 8 bases matching TRBD1. The CDR3 is made up of 16 amino acids. Germline V gene data show CDR1 as WSHSY and CDR2 as SAAADI. Germline trimming cut 0 bases from V and 4 bases from J; bases unmatched to any gene: 7. CDR3 nucleotides: TGCGCCAGCAGTGAGTCGAGGACAGGGATTGGAGAGACCCAGTACTTC. Its translation is CASSESRTGIGETQYF.

The chain carries TRBV28 and TRBJ2-7, with unresolved D. The CDR3 runs 13 residues. V lost 7 bases, J lost 3 bases, and 13 bases lay in between. Germline V gene sequence: CDR1 MDHEN, CDR2 SYDVKM. The CDR3 region is CASTHPRGYEQYF. DNA for the CDR3: TGTGCCAGCACCCACCCCCGAGGCTACGAGCAGTACTTC. Using reference TRBV28 and TRBJ2-7 for the parts outside the CDR3, the full variable domain is DVKVTQSSRYLVKRTGEKVFLECVQDMDHENMFWYRQDPGLGLRLIYFSYDVKMKEKGDIPEGYSVSREKKERFSLILESASTNQTSMYLCASTHPRGYEQYFGPGTRLTVT.

This clonotype was counted ten times or more. The gene calls are TRBV5-1 and TRBJ1-2; no reliable D call. V lost 6 bases, J lost 4 bases, and 10 bases lay in between. The V gene's germline CDR1 is SGHRS and CDR2 YFSETQ. The CDR3 is made up of 12 amino acids. In DNA, the CDR3 is TGCGCCAGCAATTCTGGACCCTATGGCTACACCTTC. Translation gives CASNSGPYGYTF.

This sequence joins TRBV2 and TRBJ2-1; 9 bases match TRBD1. This CDR3 has 15 amino acids. V lost 4 bases and J lost 8; bases outside the gene matches: 9. The germline gives CDR1 SNHLY, CDR2 FYNNEI. The CDR3 loop reads CASSVQDRGPYEQFF. CDR3 nucleotides: TGTGCCAGCAGTGTACAGGACAGGGGTCCCTATGAGCAGTTCTTC.

The genes are TRBV28 and TRBJ2-2; 11 nucleotides line up with TRBD1. This CDR3 spans 15 amino acids. Germline V CDR1 and CDR2: MDHEN, SYDVKM. Unmatched junction bases numbered 6, after V lost 5 bases and J lost 7 bases. DNA of the CDR3: TGTGCCAGCAGTCAGGACAGGGGGCAAAGCGGGGAGCTGTTTTTT. It specifies CASSQDRGQSGELFF.

This clonotype was detected only a few times. V gene TRBV20-1 combines with J gene TRBJ2-3; TRBD2 matches at 7 bases. This CDR3 has 15 residues. CDR1 and CDR2 from the germline V gene are DFQATT and SNEGSKA (reference sequence). The junction had 7 bases not matched to a gene; V was cut back by 0 bases and J by 4 bases. Written as DNA, the CDR3 is TGCAGTGCTAGAGATTTAGGGCGGGAGTCAGATACGCAGTATTTT. Protein product: CSARDLGRESDTQYF.

At least ten counts were recorded for this clonotype. A read error may produce the germline difference seen at one junction end. This chain links TRBV4-1 with TRBJ2-3, with 9 bases fitting TRBD1. CDR1 is MGHRA, CDR2 YSYEKL, per germline. The CDR3 contains 14 residues. DNA for the CDR3: TGTGCCAGCAGCCAAGACAGGGGGGCAGATACGCAGTATTTT. Translating it yields CASSQDRGADTQYF.

The chain links TRBV7-9 to TRBJ2-3; TRBD2 might be the D (6 bases). Germline V gene data show CDR1 as SEHNR and CDR2 as FQNEAQ (reference sequence). This CDR3 region has 16 residues. With 1 base removed from V and 2 bases from J, the gap between germline ends came to 13 bases. In nucleotides, the CDR3 is TGTGCCAGCAGCTTAGTCGTTTGGCGGGACACAGATACGCAGTATTTT. Protein product: CASSLVVWRDTDTQYF.

This rearrangement joins TRBV2 to TRBJ2-7, with 8 nucleotides matching TRBD2. This CDR3 comprises 16 residues. With 0 bases clipped from V and 5 bases from J, the junction kept 9 bases outside the gene matches. The germline V gene has CDR1 SNHLY and CDR2 FYNNEI. The CDR3 loop is CASSEALGLAGNEQYF. The CDR3 nucleotides are TGTGCCAGCAGTGAAGCACTTGGGCTAGCGGGTAACGAGCAGTACTTC.

The V gene is TRBV4-1, the J gene TRBJ2-5, with D possibly being TRBD1 or TRBD2 (5 bases each). Trimming took off 0 bases at V and 0 bases at J, with 8 bases between the two ends. Germline V gene data show CDR1 as MGHRA and CDR2 as YSYEKL. The CDR3 consists of 15 residues. CDR3 DNA sequence: TGCGCCAGCAGCCAAGACAGGGAGAACCAAGAGACCCAGTACTTC. It is translated as CASSQDRENQETQYF.

This clonotype was recorded at least ten times. The chain has TRBV29-1 and TRBJ2-3, with TRBD2 identical over 9 bases. This CDR3 has 14 residues. V was clipped by 8 bases and J by 4 bases; unmatched bases: 10. Germline V gene sequence: CDR1 SQVTM, CDR2 ANQGSEA. CDR3 coding DNA: TGCAGCCTGAGCAGGGCGGGAGGGGCAGATACGCAGTATTTT. Translated: CSLSRAGGADTQYF.

The chain is built from TRBV7-8 and TRBJ2-1, with TRBD2 matching over 8 bases. The CDR3 has 16 residues. J lost 5 bases, V lost 4 bases, and 10 bases had no gene match. CDR1 is SGHVS and CDR2 is FQNEAQ in the germline V gene. The CDR3 spells CASSSSRLAQNNEQFF. CDR3 DNA: TGTGCCAGCAGCTCATCCCGACTAGCGCAGAACAATGAGCAGTTCTTC.

The genes are TRBV15 and TRBJ1-5, with TRBD1 as a possible D gene (6 bases). V lost 4 bases and J lost 3, with 13 bases in between. The CDR3 totals 15 residues. The V gene's germline CDR1 is LNHNV and CDR2 YYDKDF (reference sequence). CDR3 amino acids: CATSNRVQDNQPQHF. The CDR3 nucleotides are TGTGCCACCAGCAACAGGGTTCAAGACAATCAGCCCCAGCATTTT. The variable domain in full, with the rest retrieved from reference TRBV15 and TRBJ1-5, is DAMVIQNPRYQVTQFGKPVTLSCSQTLNHNVMYWYQQKSSQAPKLLFHYYDKDFNNEADTPDNFQSRRPNTSFCFLDIRSPGLGDTAMYLCATSNRVQDNQPQHFGDGTRLSIL.

This clonotype was found many times. The chain uses TRBV4-1 and TRBJ1-3; no clear D gene. The CDR3 is 16 residues long. Germline values: CDR1 MGHRA, CDR2 YSYEKL. V was cut by 3 bases and J by 2 bases, with 14 bases left in between. This CDR3 reads CASSQSRERAGNTIYF. The CDR3 DNA sequence: TGCGCCAGCAGCCAGTCTCGGGAGAGGGCTGGAAACACCATATATTTT.

This chain joins TRBV20-1 and TRBJ2-2, with D perhaps matching TRBD1 (6 bases). Germline V lookup: CDR1 DFQATT, CDR2 SNEGSKA (reference sequence). The germline V and J ends were trimmed by 5 bases and 1 base, with 11 bases remaining between them. The CDR3 is 14 amino acids. CDR3 sequence (DNA): TGCAGTGCTGGACAGTACAAGAACACCGGGGAGCTGTTTTTT. Translation: CSAGQYKNTGELFF.